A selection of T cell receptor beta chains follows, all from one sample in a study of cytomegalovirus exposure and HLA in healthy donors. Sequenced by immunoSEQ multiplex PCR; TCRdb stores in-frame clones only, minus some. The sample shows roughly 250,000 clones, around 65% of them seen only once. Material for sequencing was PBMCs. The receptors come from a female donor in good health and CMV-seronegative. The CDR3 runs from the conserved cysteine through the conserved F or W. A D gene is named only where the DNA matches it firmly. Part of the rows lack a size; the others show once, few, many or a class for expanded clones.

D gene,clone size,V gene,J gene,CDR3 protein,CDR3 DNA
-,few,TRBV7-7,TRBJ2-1,CASSRTENSYNEQFF,TGTGCCAGCAGCAGGACAGAGAACTCCTACAATGAGCAGTTCTTC
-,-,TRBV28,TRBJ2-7,CASSFYRVGAYEQYF,TGTGCCAGCAGTTTTTACAGGGTAGGCGCCTACGAGCAGTACTTC
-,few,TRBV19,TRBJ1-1,CASSITVNTEAFF,TGTGCCAGTAGTATAACAGTGAACACTGAAGCTTTCTTT
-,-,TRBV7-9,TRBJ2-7,CSSSLDLYEQYF,TGTTCCAGCAGCTTAGACCTATACGAGCAGTACTTC
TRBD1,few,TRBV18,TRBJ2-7,CASSQTATGSGTYEQYF,TGTGCCAGCTCACAAACCGCGACAGGGTCAGGGACCTACGAGCAGTACTTC
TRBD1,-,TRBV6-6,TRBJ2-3,CASSSGQGGDTQYF,TGTGCCAGCAGCTCGGGACAGGGAGGAGATACGCAGTATTTT
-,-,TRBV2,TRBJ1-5,CASSDGRGQPQHF,TGTGCCAGCAGTGATGGGAGGGGTCAGCCCCAGCATTTT
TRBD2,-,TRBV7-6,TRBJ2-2,CASSLYGRADTGELFF,TGTGCCAGCAGCTTATACGGGAGGGCGGACACCGGGGAGCTGTTTTTT
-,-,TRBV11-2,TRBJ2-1,CASSTPQGDVGHNEQFF,TGTGCCAGCAGCACACCCCAGGGCGACGTCGGCCACAATGAGCAGTTCTTC
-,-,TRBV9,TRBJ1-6,CASSGGGSPLHF,TGTGCCAGCAGCGGGGGGGGGTCACCCCTCCACTTT
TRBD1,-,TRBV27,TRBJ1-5,CASSWGTGPNQPQHF,TGTGCCAGCAGTTGGGGGACAGGGCCGAATCAGCCCCAGCATTTT
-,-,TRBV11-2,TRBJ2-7,CASSPSASSYEQYF,TGTGCCAGCAGCCCTAGCGCGAGCTCCTACGAGCAGTACTTC
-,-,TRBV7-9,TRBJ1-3,CASSLQGGNTIYF,TGTGCCAGCAGCTTGCAGGGTGGAAACACCATATATTTT
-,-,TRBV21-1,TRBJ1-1,CASRRGVGQKNTEAFF,TGTGCCAGCCGAAGGGGGGTGGGACAGAAGAACACTGAAGCTTTCTTT
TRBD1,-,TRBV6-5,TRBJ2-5,CASRNRGWETQYF,TGTGCCAGCAGGAACAGGGGTTGGGAGACCCAGTACTTC
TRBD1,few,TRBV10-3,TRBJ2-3,CAIRRGQGADTQYF,TGTGCCATCAGAAGGGGGCAAGGGGCAGATACGCAGTATTTT
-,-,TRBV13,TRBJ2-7,CASRDLQSYEQYF,TGTGCCAGCAGGGACTTGCAATCCTACGAGCAGTACTTC
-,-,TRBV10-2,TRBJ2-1,CASSEFPSSYNEQFF,TGCGCCAGCAGTGAATTTCCGTCCTCCTACAATGAGCAGTTCTTC
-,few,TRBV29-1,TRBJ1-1,CSVVQAEAFF,TGCAGCGTTGTACAGGCTGAAGCTTTCTTT
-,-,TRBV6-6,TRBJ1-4,CASRAGPGGEKLFF,TGTGCCAGCAGAGCCGGCCCGGGGGGTGAAAAACTGTTTTTT
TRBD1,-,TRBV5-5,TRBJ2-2,CASTVRGPNTGELFF,TGTGCCAGCACGGTGAGGGGGCCGAACACCGGGGAGCTGTTTTTT
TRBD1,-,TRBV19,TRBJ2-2,CASSLTGGDAGELFF,TGTGCCAGTAGCCTGACAGGGGGTGATGCCGGGGAGCTGTTTTTT
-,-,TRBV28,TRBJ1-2,CASSSDSSNYGYTF,TGTGCCAGCAGTTCCGACAGCTCAAACTATGGCTACACCTTC
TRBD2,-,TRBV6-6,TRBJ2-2,CASRMGGGTGELFF,TGTGCCAGCAGAATGGGCGGGGGGACCGGGGAGCTGTTTTTT